The 30 T cell receptor beta chains presented below share a single source sample, sequenced in a study of post-analysis software for immune sequencing data. Study-level results: TRBV5-6, TRBV5-1 and TRBV20-1 were among four or five TRBV segments more frequent in patients than controls.

Which antigens these TCRs recognize remains unknown. cDNA libraries for TCR beta contained unique molecular identifiers. TCRdb itself ran the PCR reads through MiXCR, one entry per CDR3 protein. The data show around 500,000 distinct CDR3 sequences, with around 34% seen just once and around 5.9% held by the top ten. The sequencing input was blood. These receptors originate from a girl aged 2-17 years with multiple sclerosis.

The rearrangement links TRBV7-9 to TRBJ2-1; 7 positions agree with TRBD2. V gave up 5 bases and J gave up 0 bases; unmatched junction bases: 16. The germline V gene encodes CDR1 SEHNR and CDR2 FQNEAQ (reference sequence). The CDR3 spans 19 residues. CDR3 sequence reads: CASSPGRLAGELSYNEQFF. The CDR3 region has the DNA TGTGCCAGCAGCCCCGGAAGGTTGGCGGGGGAGCTCTCCTACAATGAGCAGTTCTTC.

This chain joins TRBV20-1 and TRBJ2-5; D unclear. Germline V lookup: CDR1 DFQATT, CDR2 SNEGSKA (reference sequence). CDR3 length: 13 residues. Trimming took off 6 bases at V and 1 base at J, with 12 bases between the two ends. CDR3 sequence (DNA): TGCAGTGCAACCAATGAGCCCCAAGAGACCCAGTACTTC. Protein product: CSATNEPQETQYF.

V is TRBV2 and J is TRBJ2-2; D not resolved. The CDR3 length is 11 residues. With 7 bases removed from V and 2 bases from J, the gap between germline ends came to 2 bases. Germline lookup yields CDR1 SNHLY and CDR2 FYNNEI. The CDR3 sequence is CASINTGELFF. The CDR3 nucleotides read TGTGCCAGCATTAACACCGGGGAGCTGTTTTTT. The variable domain in full, completed from reference TRBV2 and TRBJ2-2, reads EPEVTQTPSHQVTQMGQEVILRCVPISNHLYFYWYRQILGQKVEFLVSFYNNEISEKSEIFDDQFSVERPDGSNFTLKIRSTKLEDSAMYFCASINTGELFFGEGSRLTVL.

The chain employs TRBV20-1 and TRBJ2-1; the match to TRBD2 covers 7 bases. Germline V gives CDR1 DFQATT, CDR2 SNEGSKA (reference sequence). Trimming removed 4 bases from V and 8 bases from J; junction bases left unmatched: 8. The CDR3 has 13 residues. The CDR3 bases are TGCAGTGCTATCCCGGGACTATACGATGAGCAGTTCTTC. This encodes CSAIPGLYDEQFF.

The chain is built from TRBV24-1 and TRBJ2-7; TRBD1 might be the D (8 bases). V was clipped by 6 bases and J by 7 bases, with 21 bases between them. The germline CDR1 and CDR2 sequences are KGHDR and SFDVKD. This CDR3 has 15 residues. CDR3 sequence: CATSMGGTGSREQYF. Written as DNA, the CDR3 is TGTGCCACCAGTATGGGGGGGACAGGATCTAGGGAGCAGTACTTC.

J is TRBJ1-1 and V is TRBV7-6; D remains ambiguous. V lost 5 bases to trimming and J lost 6 bases, with 13 bases between them. This CDR3 is built from 13 residues. Germline V gene data show CDR1 as SGHVS and CDR2 as FNYEAQ. The chain's CDR3 is CASSEEQRSEAFF. In nucleotides, the CDR3 is TGTGCCAGCAGCGAGGAGCAGCGTTCTGAAGCTTTCTTT.

The V call is TRBV6-1, the J call TRBJ1-1; D unresolved. The V gene's germline CDR1 is MNHNS and CDR2 SASEGT. This CDR3 is 12 amino acids long. The V gene lost 3 bases and the J gene lost 6 bases, with 8 bases spanning the gap. CDR3 sequence reads: CASSDGPSEAFF. CDR3 DNA sequence: TGTGCCAGCAGTGATGGCCCATCTGAAGCTTTCTTT.

The chain combines TRBV2 with TRBJ1-1, with D possibly matching TRBD1 (5 bases). V lost 3 bases, J lost 1 base, and 12 bases lay in between. Looked up from germline, CDR1 is SNHLY and CDR2 is FYNNEI. There are 15 residues in the CDR3. The chain's CDR3 is CASSEGGEGNTEAFF. The DNA for the CDR3 is TGTGCCAGCAGTGAGGGGGGGGAGGGGAACACTGAAGCTTTCTTT.

The chain uses TRBV10-3 and TRBJ1-2; 10 bases are a match to TRBD1. The CDR3 is 15 residues long. The V gene's germline CDR1 is ENHRY and CDR2 SYGVKD. Trimming cost V 4 bases and J 4 bases; bases outside gene matches: 6. The CDR3 nucleotides read TGTGCCATCAGTGGATCCGGGACAGGGGCCTATGGCTACACCTTC. Amino acids: CAISGSGTGAYGYTF.

V gene TRBV11-3 combines with J gene TRBJ2-7, with D possibly being TRBD1 or TRBD2 (5 bases each). V was clipped by 5 bases and J by 3 bases, with 14 bases between them. Per the germline V gene, CDR1 is SGHNT and CDR2 is YENEEA. This CDR3 is built from 14 residues. CDR3 residues: CASSPRDGHYEQYF. The CDR3 DNA follows: TGTGCCAGCAGCCCCCGGGACGGGCACTACGAGCAGTACTTC. The full variable domain, with the rest looked up from reference TRBV11-3 and TRBJ2-7, is EAGVVQSPRYKIIEKKQPVAFWCNPISGHNTLYWYLQNLGQGPELLIRYENEEAVDDSQLPKDRFSAERLKGVDSTLKIQPAELGDSAVYLCASSPRDGHYEQYFGPGTRLTVT.

The rearrangement uses TRBV11-1 and TRBJ2-1; 15 bases map to TRBD2. The CDR3 runs 21 residues. After removal of 3 bases from V and 0 bases from J, the junction contained 12 bases not matched to a gene. Germline V gene sequence: CDR1 SGHAT, CDR2 FQDESV (reference sequence). The CDR3 DNA follows: TGTGCCAGCAGCTTCCGCCTGGGACTAGCGGGGGGACACAACTCCTACAATGAGCAGTTCTTC. As protein: CASSFRLGLAGGHNSYNEQFF.

As concerns this clonotype: Relative to the germline gene, one junction end is altered; a read error may explain this. The genes are TRBV3-1 and TRBJ2-1, with D possibly matching TRBD2 (5 bases). Germline CDR1 and CDR2: LGHDT and YNNKEL (reference sequence). The CDR3 contains 17 residues. The CDR3 nucleotides read TGTGCCAGCAGCCGGCTTATGGGCGCTAGCTCCTACAATGGGCAGTTCTTC. It translates to CASSRLMGASSYNGQFF.

The V call is TRBV6-1, the J call TRBJ2-1, with a tentative D call TRBD2 (5 bases). In germline, CDR1 is MNHNS, CDR2 SASEGT. The germline V and J ends were trimmed by 8 bases and 8 bases, with 22 bases remaining between them. CDR3 length: 15 residues. The CDR3 loop reads CASGVLVPHGYEQFF. The CDR3 DNA sequence: TGTGCCAGCGGGGTACTAGTTCCCCATGGATATGAGCAGTTCTTC.

The chain uses TRBV18 and TRBJ2-5, with a tentative D call TRBD2 (5 bases). The CDR3 is 16 residues long. Trimming took off 2 bases at V and 0 bases at J, with 13 bases between the two ends. Germline V gene lookup returns CDR1 KGHSH and CDR2 LQKENI. CDR3 sequence: CASSPLLDSYQETQYF. In DNA, the CDR3 is TGTGCCAGCTCACCATTATTGGACTCGTACCAAGAGACCCAGTACTTC.

The J gene is TRBJ2-3, the V gene TRBV7-8, with TRBD2 matching over 13 bases. Trimming removed 7 bases from V and 0 bases from J; junction bases left unmatched: 7. The CDR3 runs 17 residues. Germline V gene lookup returns CDR1 SGHVS and CDR2 FQNEAQ. The CDR3 nucleotides read TGTGCCAGCATCAGAGGGACTAGCGGGAAGAGCACAGATACGCAGTATTTT. The encoded protein is CASIRGTSGKSTDTQYF.

This chain joins TRBV3-1 and TRBJ2-1; 8 nucleotides line up with TRBD2. Germline V gives CDR1 LGHDT, CDR2 YNNKEL (reference sequence). This CDR3 region has 16 residues. V gave up 4 bases and J gave up 10 bases; unmatched junction bases: 15. CDR3 protein: CASSPSGTRRSLEQFF. CDR3 DNA: TGTGCCAGCAGCCCCAGCGGGACTAGACGCTCGCTAGAGCAGTTCTTC.

In its sample, this clonotype was seen many times. The gene calls are TRBV7-2 and TRBJ2-3, with unresolved D. V was cut by 0 bases and J by 10 bases, with 8 bases left in between. Germline values: CDR1 SGHTA, CDR2 FQGNSA. This CDR3 comprises 12 residues. CDR3 nucleotide sequence: TGTGCCAGCAGCTTAGCTGCTCAATCGCAGTATTTT. Protein sequence: CASSLAAQSQYF.

There are a few counts of this clonotype. V gene TRBV20-1 combines with J gene TRBJ2-7, with a possible D match to TRBD1 (5 bases). The CDR3 has 12 residues. Per the germline V gene, CDR1 is DFQATT and CDR2 is SNEGSKA (reference sequence). Trimming removed 3 bases from V and 4 bases from J, with 10 bases in between. The CDR3 DNA reads as TGCAGTGCTAGTAGACAGAATTACGAGCAGTACTTC. It codes for CSASRQNYEQYF.

The chain employs TRBV5-6 and TRBJ2-3; 8 nucleotides line up with TRBD1. Germline V gene data show CDR1 as SGHDT and CDR2 as YYEEEE. There are 16 residues in the CDR3. Trimming took 3 bases from V and 6 from J; bases not matched to a gene: 12. The CDR3 loop is CASSSGLQGGMDTQYF. In nucleotides, the CDR3 is TGTGCCAGCAGCTCCGGCTTACAGGGGGGCATGGATACGCAGTATTTT.

This clonotype was seen only once. The chain has TRBV5-1 and TRBJ2-7, with D possibly TRBD1 on 6 matching bases. The CDR3 is 15 residues long. Looked up from germline, CDR1 is SGHRS and CDR2 is YFSETQ. The V gene lost 0 bases and the J gene lost 7 bases, with 17 bases spanning the gap. The CDR3 coding sequence is TGCGCCAGCAGCTTGGTTGGACAGAACTACAATGAGCAGTACTTC. Translated, it gives CASSLVGQNYNEQYF.

This clonotype was detected only a few times. The chain recombines TRBV18 with TRBJ2-1; D might be TRBD1 (6 bases). The CDR3 runs 16 residues. V was cut by 4 bases and J by 4 bases, with 17 bases left in between. Germline CDR1 and CDR2: KGHSH and LQKENI. In DNA form, the CDR3 reads TGTGCCAGCTCACAGCTACAGGGTGTCCAATACAATGAGCAGTTCTTC. This translates into CASSQLQGVQYNEQFF.

The chain has TRBV7-9 and TRBJ2-3, with D unresolved. CDR1 SEHNR and CDR2 FQNEAQ come from the germline V gene (reference sequence). The CDR3 has 10 residues. V lost 11 bases and J 2 bases, leaving 5 bases between the germline ends. CDR3 in amino acids: CAGDTDTQYF. CDR3 nucleotide sequence: TGTGCCGGTGACACAGATACGCAGTATTTT.

J is TRBJ1-3 and V is TRBV6-1; D remains unclear. The CDR3 extends over 17 amino acids. Germline V lookup: CDR1 MNHNS, CDR2 SASEGT. Trimming took 8 bases from V and 0 from J, leaving 20 bases between them. CDR3 region: CASFAGGLLDSGNTIYF. The CDR3 DNA follows: TGTGCCAGCTTTGCCGGCGGACTACTAGACTCTGGAAACACCATATATTTT.

This chain links TRBV20-1 with TRBJ1-5; D may be TRBD1 (6 bases). V was trimmed by 3 bases and J by 4 bases, leaving 13 bases between them. This CDR3 has 14 amino acids. From germline, CDR1 is DFQATT and CDR2 SNEGSKA (reference sequence). The CDR3 region is CSASPAGENQPQHF. The DNA for the CDR3 is TGCAGTGCTAGTCCTGCAGGGGAAAATCAGCCCCAGCATTTT.

This rearrangement joins TRBV20-1 to TRBJ2-7; D may match TRBD1 or TRBD2 (5 bases each). The CDR3 is 14 amino acids. V was pared by 0 bases and J by 6 bases, with 15 bases between. Per germline, CDR1 DFQATT and CDR2 SNEGSKA (reference sequence). The CDR3 region is CSARDPTAGTEQYF. The CDR3 nucleotides are TGCAGTGCTAGAGATCCTACCGCAGGGACCGAGCAGTACTTC.

The genes are TRBV27 and TRBJ2-1; D is tentatively TRBD1 or TRBD2 (6 bases each). The CDR3 extends over 14 amino acids. V lost 6 bases and J lost 10, with 19 bases in between. Germline CDR1 and CDR2: MNHEY and SMNVEV (reference sequence). CDR3 residues: CASSRDPGGYEQFF. Here the CDR3 DNA reads TGTGCCAGCAGCCGCGATCCCGGGGGCTACGAGCAGTTCTTC.

The chain employs TRBV20-1 and TRBJ1-5; D is uncertain. The CDR3 has 14 residues. Germline values: CDR1 DFQATT, CDR2 SNEGSKA (reference sequence). Trimming left V 0 bases short and J 4 bases short, with 10 bases between. The CDR3 loop reads CSAREVGRNQPQHF. The CDR3 DNA reads TGCAGTGCTAGAGAGGTCGGGCGGAATCAGCCCCAGCATTTT.

This clonotype has more than one count but fewer than ten. The chain links TRBV27 to TRBJ2-1, with D unresolved. The length of the CDR3 is 18 residues. V was shortened by 6 bases and J by 5 bases, with 26 bases between the two germline ends. Germline-derived CDR1 and CDR2 are MNHEY and SMNVEV (reference sequence). DNA of the CDR3: TGTGCCAGCAGCAAATGGCTGGCAGGTGGAAAATTCGACAATGAGCAGTTCTTC. This gives the protein CASSKWLAGGKFDNEQFF.

A few counts support this clonotype. The chain joins TRBV5-1 to TRBJ2-5; tentatively, D is TRBD2 (5 bases). Germline V gives CDR1 SGHRS, CDR2 YFSETQ. The V end lost 4 bases, the J end lost 5 bases, and 15 bases lay between the germline ends. The CDR3 is 14 amino acids. DNA of the CDR3: TGCGCCAGCAGCCTGGGGTCCGGGGTCGAGACCCAGTACTTC. It encodes CASSLGSGVETQYF.

A few counts support this clonotype. The V call is TRBV27, the J call TRBJ2-7, with TRBD1 identical over 7 bases. Per the germline V gene, CDR1 is MNHEY and CDR2 is SMNVEV (reference sequence). V shed 8 bases, J shed 0 bases, and the junction held 7 bases outside the gene matches. The CDR3 covers 14 residues. The CDR3 is CASQAQGSSYEQYF. The CDR3 DNA follows: TGTGCCAGCCAAGCACAGGGGAGCTCCTACGAGCAGTACTTC.